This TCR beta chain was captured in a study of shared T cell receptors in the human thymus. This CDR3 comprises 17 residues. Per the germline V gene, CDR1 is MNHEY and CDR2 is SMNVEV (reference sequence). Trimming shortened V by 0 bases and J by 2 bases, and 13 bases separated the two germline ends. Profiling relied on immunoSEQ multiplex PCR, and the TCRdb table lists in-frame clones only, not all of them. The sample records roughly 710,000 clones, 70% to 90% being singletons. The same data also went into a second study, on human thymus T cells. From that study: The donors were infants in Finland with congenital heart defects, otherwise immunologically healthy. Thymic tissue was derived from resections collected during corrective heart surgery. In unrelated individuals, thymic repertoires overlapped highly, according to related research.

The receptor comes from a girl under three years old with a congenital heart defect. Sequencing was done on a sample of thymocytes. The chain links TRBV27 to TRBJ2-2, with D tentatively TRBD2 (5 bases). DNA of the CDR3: TGTGCCAGCAGTTTATCGCTGACGAGGGTAAACACCGGGGAGCTGTTTTTT. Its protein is CASSLSLTRVNTGELFF.